The rows below give T cell receptor beta chains drawn from one sample of a study of cytotoxic CD8 clonotypes in ibrutinib-treated CLL. Sequenced by immunoSEQ multiplex PCR; TCRdb stores in-frame clones only, minus some. This table has more than 20,000 clones, about 68% appearing once. This sample comprised PBMCs, obtained before ibrutinib treatment. These receptors originate from a human donor with chronic lymphocytic leukemia. Both conserved end residues are part of each CDR3. A D gene is named only where the DNA matches it firmly. Not all rows give a size; the values are once, few, many and, for expanded clones, a class.

CDR3nt	CDR3aa	j_gene	abundance	v_gene	d_gene
TGTGCCAGCAGCCCCACAGGGATTCCCCAAGCTTTCTTT	CASSPTGIPQAFF	TRBJ1-1	NA	TRBV14	NA
TGCAGCGTGCGGGGAGGGACTAGCGGTAGCACAGATACGCAGTATTTT	CSVRGGTSGSTDTQYF	TRBJ2-3	NA	TRBV29-1	TRBD2
TGTGCCAGCTCACCCAGCCCTTTAACAGGGTCTGGTGGGGCCAACGTCCTGACTTTC	CASSPSPLTGSGGANVLTF	TRBJ2-6	NA	TRBV18	NA
TGTGCCAGCAGCGTAGTTGAGAGGGCCGGGGAGCTGTTTTTT	CASSVVERAGELFF	TRBJ2-2	NA	TRBV9	NA
TGTGCCAGCAGTGAGTTGGGCCCGAACACTGAAGCTTTCTTT	CASSELGPNTEAFF	TRBJ1-1	NA	TRBV6-1	NA
TGTGCCAGCAGTTACTCTCTAGTCAATGAGCAGTTCTTC	CASSYSLVNEQFF	TRBJ2-1	NA	TRBV6-5	NA
TGTGCCAGCAGTTTCGCAGAATATGGCTACACCTTC	CASSFAEYGYTF	TRBJ1-2	few	TRBV28	NA
TGTGCCAGCAGTGTCGGGCTTGTTCATACCTATGGCTACACCTTC	CASSVGLVHTYGYTF	TRBJ1-2	few	TRBV2	NA
TGTGCCAGCAGCTTTTTGCCAGGGGCGAACACTGAAGCTTTCTTT	CASSFLPGANTEAFF	TRBJ1-1	NA	TRBV7-9	NA
TGTGCCAGCAGCTCCGCCAGACTAGCGGGAGGCGAGCAGTACTTC	CASSSARLAGGEQYF	TRBJ2-7	NA	TRBV7-2	TRBD2
TGCAGCGTTGGGACTAGCGGGAGTCTTTACGAGCAGTACTTC	CSVGTSGSLYEQYF	TRBJ2-7	once	TRBV29-1	TRBD2
TGTGCCAGCAGCTTAACGCTTCCTCAGCCATACACCGGGGAGCTGTTTTTT	CASSLTLPQPYTGELFF	TRBJ2-2	NA	TRBV7-6	NA
TGTGCCAGCAGCGATGACAGGTACAATGAGCAGTTCTTC	CASSDDRYNEQFF	TRBJ2-1	NA	TRBV7-8	NA
TGTGCCAGCAATTGGGACACAACTTATGGCTACACCTTC	CASNWDTTYGYTF	TRBJ1-2	few	TRBV2	NA
TGTGCCAGCAGTGAACTGGGTGGGCGGGACCAAGAGACCCAGTACTTC	CASSELGGRDQETQYF	TRBJ2-5	NA	TRBV2	NA
TGTGCCAGCAGCTCGGGACTAGCGGGAGTTGGACATGAGCAGTTCTTC	CASSSGLAGVGHEQFF	TRBJ2-1	NA	TRBV7-3	TRBD2
TGTGCCAGCCGCAGTTCCGGGACAGGGGTTGAAAAACTGTTTTTT	CASRSSGTGVEKLFF	TRBJ1-4	medium-sized	TRBV7-2	TRBD1
TGCGCCAGCAGCATCGACAGACTGAACACTGAAGCTTTCTTT	CASSIDRLNTEAFF	TRBJ1-1	NA	TRBV5-1	NA
TGTGCCTCTCGGAGGAGTGGTGATACGCAGTATTTT	CASRRSGDTQYF	TRBJ2-3	NA	TRBV2	NA
TGTGCCAGCAGTGAGGTGGGTTTTCGACGGATTCAAGAGACCCGGTACTTC	CASSEVGFRRIQETRYF	TRBJ2-5	NA	TRBV6-1	NA
TGTGCCAGCAGCTTGGGTCGGAGGGGGCTAGGAACAGGAGATACCGGGGAGCTGTTTTTT	CASSLGRRGLGTGDTGELFF	TRBJ2-2	NA	TRBV7-3	NA
TGTGCCAGCAGTGTAGCTAGGTGGTCCTACAATGAGCAGTTCTTC	CASSVARWSYNEQFF	TRBJ2-1	NA	TRBV6-1	NA
TGTGCCAGCTTAGCGGGAGTTGAGCAGTTCTTC	CASLAGVEQFF	TRBJ2-1	NA	TRBV6-1	TRBD2
TGTGCCAGCAGCTTAGTACGCGGGGCCCAGTTCTTC	CASSLVRGAQFF	TRBJ2-1	NA	TRBV7-9	NA
TGTGCCAGCAGCGTAGTTGGCAGGCCCGCTTTTGAAGCTTTCTTT	CASSVVGRPAFEAFF	TRBJ1-1	NA	TRBV9	NA
TGTGCCAGAAGACCAACCCGCCGGGACCGTGGGAGCCAGCCCCAGCATTTT	CARRPTRRDRGSQPQHF	TRBJ1-5	NA	TRBV5-3	NA
TGCGCCAGCAGTGACAGCTCTAGCACAGATACGCAGTATTTT	CASSDSSSTDTQYF	TRBJ2-3	NA	TRBV10-1	NA
TGTGCCAGCAGCCGGGACGGAACCTACGAGCAGTACTTC	CASSRDGTYEQYF	TRBJ2-7	NA	TRBV5-6	NA
TGTGCCAGCAGACCACCAGGGGGCACCCTTAACACCGGGGAGCTGTTTTTT	CASRPPGGTLNTGELFF	TRBJ2-2	NA	TRBV28	TRBD1
TGTGCCTTAAAGGGCCTCTCCTACGAGCAGTACTTC	CALKGLSYEQYF	TRBJ2-7	NA	TRBV6-1	NA
TGTGCCAGCAGTACAACATCCAGGACTCCCTACGAGCAGTACTTC	CASSTTSRTPYEQYF	TRBJ2-7	NA	TRBV6-6	NA
TGTGCCACCAGCAGAGATAGCGGGACTAGCGTTAACAATGAGCAGTTCTTC	CATSRDSGTSVNNEQFF	TRBJ2-1	NA	TRBV15	TRBD2
TGTGCCAGCAGCGTAGGCTCTAGCGGGGGATACACAGATACGCAGTATTTT	CASSVGSSGGYTDTQYF	TRBJ2-3	NA	TRBV9	TRBD2
TGCAGCGTTGACGGACAGGGGATGTACAATGAGCAGTTCTTC	CSVDGQGMYNEQFF	TRBJ2-1	NA	TRBV29-1	TRBD1
TGTGCCAGCAGCTTAGTAGGGTTTCAGCCCCAGCATTTT	CASSLVGFQPQHF	TRBJ1-5	NA	TRBV7-2	NA
TGTGCCAGCGGATTGGTCGGGGACAGGGCGGTGCGGGAGGCTTCCTACGAGCAGTACTTC	CASGLVGDRAVREASYEQYF	TRBJ2-7	NA	TRBV27	NA
TGTGCCAGCAGGCCGGGACTAGCGGGAGCCTACGAGCAGTACTTC	CASRPGLAGAYEQYF	TRBJ2-7	NA	TRBV6-1	TRBD2
TGTGCCAGCAGACCTGGCACCCCCTGGGGACCCGGGGAGCTGTTTTTT	CASRPGTPWGPGELFF	TRBJ2-2	NA	TRBV2	NA
TGTGCCAGCAGTTTCTACAGGGAAGAGACCCAGTACTTC	CASSFYREETQYF	TRBJ2-5	NA	TRBV28	NA
TGTGCCAGCAGGCAATTGGGAAGTGGGCCAAGCTCCTACAATGAGCAGTTCTTC	CASRQLGSGPSSYNEQFF	TRBJ2-1	NA	TRBV5-4	NA
TGTGCCAGCAGTGAATCGGGCGTTTGGGGGCTCAGGGACCATCAGTACTTC	CASSESGVWGLRDHQYF	TRBJ2-7	NA	TRBV6-1	NA
TGTGCCAGCAGTGTCCGCCCGGGACTAGCGGGAGGAAATGAGCAGTTCTTC	CASSVRPGLAGGNEQFF	TRBJ2-1	once	TRBV6-1	TRBD2
TGTGCTAGTGGATCAGGGCTAGCAGGAAGCACAGATACGCAGTATTTT	CASGSGLAGSTDTQYF	TRBJ2-3	NA	TRBV12-5	NA
TGTGCCAGCAGCGAGACCCCGGGACTAGCGGGCATACCCATCTACAATGAGCAGTTCTTC	CASSETPGLAGIPIYNEQFF	TRBJ2-1	NA	TRBV9	TRBD2
TGCGCCAGCAGCTTGGCTATGTCGGGGACTAGACGCACAGATACGCAGTATTTT	CASSLAMSGTRRTDTQYF	TRBJ2-3	NA	TRBV5-1	TRBD2
TGTGCCAGCAGTTTAGGGCCCCCGGGACGCAACTACGAGCAGTACTTC	CASSLGPPGRNYEQYF	TRBJ2-7	NA	TRBV27	NA
TGTGCCAGCAGTTCATCCCGGGGGACACAAGAGACCCAGTACTTC	CASSSSRGTQETQYF	TRBJ2-5	NA	TRBV6-5	NA
TGTGCCAGCACCGGAACGTCCGGGGAAACGGGTGTTACTGAAGCTTTCTTT	CASTGTSGETGVTEAFF	TRBJ1-1	once	TRBV9	NA
TGTGCCAGCAGTAGCGGTAGCACAGATACGCAGTATTTT	CASSSGSTDTQYF	TRBJ2-3	NA	TRBV2	NA
TGTGCCAGCAGTTTCGGGCCAGTGGGCTATGGCTACACCTTC	CASSFGPVGYGYTF	TRBJ1-2	NA	TRBV6-5	NA
TGTGCCAGCAGTCACAGGGAGGGACAGCCCCAGCATTTT	CASSHREGQPQHF	TRBJ1-5	NA	TRBV6-5	NA
TGTGCCAGCAGCATCGGGTGGAGCAACGAGCAGTACTTC	CASSIGWSNEQYF	TRBJ2-7	NA	TRBV11-2	NA
TGTGCCAGCAGTGAAGCAAGGGGTACTCAAGAGACCCAGTACTTC	CASSEARGTQETQYF	TRBJ2-5	NA	TRBV6-1	NA
TGCGCCAGCAGCTCGACCAGGGCTAGCGGATACTACGAGCAGTACTTC	CASSSTRASGYYEQYF	TRBJ2-7	NA	TRBV5-1	TRBD2
TGTGCCAGCAGCGTAGGCGGGGATACAGATACGCAGTATTTT	CASSVGGDTDTQYF	TRBJ2-3	NA	TRBV9	NA
TGTGCCAGCAGCGTAGAGGGTAGCTTTGCTCATGAGCAGTTCTTC	CASSVEGSFAHEQFF	TRBJ2-1	NA	TRBV9	NA